This TCR beta chain was sequenced in a study of cytomegalovirus exposure and HLA in healthy donors. Use of 60 Vbeta and 13 Jbeta primers characterized the PCR. The assay was immunoSEQ multiplex PCR, and TCRdb's table has in-frame clones only and misses some. This sample has about 140,000 clones, with around 81% found just once. The ends were cut back, 3 bases at V and 4 bases at J, with 12 bases in the middle. Germline V lookup: CDR1 PRHDT, CDR2 FYEKMQ (reference sequence). The CDR3 is 15 residues long. This sequence originates from a male donor in good health and CMV-seronegative. Sequencing was carried out using PBMCs. The V gene is TRBV13, the J gene TRBJ1-4; D might be TRBD1 (5 bases). CDR3 in DNA: TGTGCCAGCAGCTTTCGGGGGACCGATAATGAAAAACTGTTTTTT. Translating it yields CASSFRGTDNEKLFF.